Here is one T cell receptor beta chain with its context. Its antigen is as yet unknown. This specimen belongs to a study of blood T cells in healthy people across ages. Findings and caveats of the study: TCR beta diversity tracked closely with naive T cell percentage.

A second PCR, run for about 7 to 11 cycles, used a sample-barcoded 5' primer plus a J-beta primer mix. TCRdb re-analysed the 5' RACE reads in MiXCR, keeping a single row per CDR3 protein. The table records 760,000 or so distinct CDR3 sequences, roughly 25% of them present only once. This sample also appeared in a second study, on T cells of mothers and their children. According to that study: There were over 10 million TCR beta CDR3 reads from each mother and about 3 million from each child. The study found slightly higher but non-significant overlap in related versus unrelated mother-child pairs.

This TCR was recovered from a boy aged 5-17 years in good health. Sequenced sample: blood.

The DNA for the CDR3 is TGCGCCAGCCAGGACAGGGGAATAAATCAGCCCCAGCATTTT. This codes for CASQDRGINQPQHF. The chain is built from TRBV5-1 and TRBJ1-5; 9 bases are a match to TRBD1. V shed 7 bases, J shed 4 bases, and the junction held 6 bases outside the gene matches. The CDR3 has 14 residues. CDR1 SGHRS and CDR2 YFSETQ come from the germline V gene. The whole variable domain, remainder taken from reference TRBV5-1 and TRBJ1-5, is KAGVTQTPRYLIKTRGQQVTLSCSPISGHRSVSWYQQTPGQGLQFLFEYFSETQRNKGNFPGRFSGRQFSNSRSEMNVSTLELGDSALYLCASQDRGINQPQHFGDGTRLSIL.